Listed below are T cell receptor beta chains from one sample, sequenced in a study of T-cell reconstitution after alpha-beta-depleted transplantation in children. TCRdb used MiXCR to reprocess the PCR reads, holding one entry per CDR3 protein. The sample contains about 690,000 distinct CDR3 sequences, around a sixth of which appear only once. The sequencing used PBMCs from the stem cell graft donor, collected from the stem cell graft. The origin of the receptors is a human donor who donated a stem cell graft to a child with acute myeloid leukemia. Each CDR3 is given with its conserved first and last residue. The D gene is left open where the match is weak. Clone size is shown for a subset of rows, as once, few, many or a class of expanded clone.

J: TRBJ2-3; size: .; V: TRBV4-2; D: TRBD1; CDR3: CASSQAGTGGADTQYF; DNA: TGTGCCAGCAGCCAGGCCGGGACAGGGGGCGCAGATACGCAGTATTTT
J: TRBJ2-1; size: few; V: TRBV20-1; D: TRBD2; CDR3: CSARGGLAGRKGYNEQFF; DNA: TGCAGTGCTAGAGGGGGACTAGCGGGTCGGAAGGGCTACAATGAGCAGTTCTTC
J: TRBJ2-7; size: many; V: TRBV29-1; D: .; CDR3: CSAGGTPDYEQYF; DNA: TGCAGCGCTGGGGGGACACCAGACTACGAGCAGTACTTC
J: TRBJ1-1; size: many; V: TRBV20-1; D: .; CDR3: CRMNTGTEAFF; DNA: TGCAGGATGAATACGGGCACTGAAGCTTTCTTT
J: TRBJ1-5; size: .; V: TRBV7-9; D: .; CDR3: CASSPDSSSNQPQHF; DNA: TGTGCCAGCAGCCCGGACAGCTCGAGCAATCAGCCCCAGCATTTT
J: TRBJ2-1; size: .; V: TRBV4-1; D: .; CDR3: CASSQDGSEQFF; DNA: TGCGCCAGCAGCCAAGATGGCAGTGAGCAGTTCTTC
J: TRBJ2-7; size: many; V: TRBV4-3; D: TRBD1; CDR3: CASSQDRGTGYEQYF; DNA: TGCGCCAGCAGCCAAGATCGAGGGACAGGCTACGAGCAGTACTTC
J: TRBJ2-4; size: .; V: TRBV7-2; D: TRBD1; CDR3: CASSLRGQGGQMDIQYF; DNA: TGTGCCAGCAGTTTAAGGGGACAGGGGGGCCAGATGGACATTCAGTACTTC
J: TRBJ2-5; size: few; V: TRBV10-3; D: .; CDR3: CAISGNRGGETQYF; DNA: TGTGCCATCAGTGGAAACAGGGGAGGAGAGACCCAGTACTTC
J: TRBJ2-2; size: .; V: TRBV10-3; D: .; CDR3: CAISESPQGSPTAGELFF; DNA: TGTGCCATCAGTGAGTCGCCGCAGGGGTCCCCTACCGCTGGGGAGCTGTTTTTT
J: TRBJ1-3; size: .; V: TRBV6-1; D: .; CDR3: CASSGGADSGNTIYF; DNA: TGTGCCAGCAGTGGGGGGGCCGACTCTGGAAACACCATATATTTT
J: TRBJ2-2; size: .; V: TRBV5-1; D: .; CDR3: CASSFRRGAGELFF; DNA: TGCGCCAGCAGCTTTCGCAGGGGTGCCGGGGAGCTGTTTTTT
J: TRBJ2-2; size: many; V: TRBV20-1; D: TRBD2; CDR3: CSARMRGDLNTGELFF; DNA: TGCAGTGCTAGAATGCGGGGGGACCTTAACACCGGGGAGCTGTTTTTT
J: TRBJ2-3; size: many; V: TRBV12-3/TRBV12-4; D: .; CDR3: CASSFGYTDTQYF; DNA: TGTGCCAGCAGCTTCGGCTACACAGATACGCAGTATTTT